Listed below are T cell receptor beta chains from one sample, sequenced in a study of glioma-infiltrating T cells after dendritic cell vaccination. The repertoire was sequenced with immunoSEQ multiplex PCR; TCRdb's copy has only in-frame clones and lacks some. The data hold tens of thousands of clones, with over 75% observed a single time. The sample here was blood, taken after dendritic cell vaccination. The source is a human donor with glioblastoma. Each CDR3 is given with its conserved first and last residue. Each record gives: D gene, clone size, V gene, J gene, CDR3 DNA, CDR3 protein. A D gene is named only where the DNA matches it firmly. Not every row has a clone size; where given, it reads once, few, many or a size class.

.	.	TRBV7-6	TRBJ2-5	TGTGCCAGCAGCTCCCTCCTAAGAGAGACCCAGTACTTC	CASSSLLRETQYF
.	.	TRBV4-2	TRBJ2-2	TGTGCCAGCAGCCAACCCTCACGGAGCACCGGGGAGCTGTTTTTT	CASSQPSRSTGELFF
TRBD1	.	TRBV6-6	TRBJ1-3	TGTGCCAGCAGTTGGACAGGTACCTCTGGAAACACCATATATTTT	CASSWTGTSGNTIYF
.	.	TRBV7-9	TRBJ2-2	TGTGCCAGCAGCCAGGGGTTTAGTGGGGTGAACACCGGGGAGCTGTTTTTT	CASSQGFSGVNTGELFF
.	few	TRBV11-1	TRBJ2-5	TGTGCCAGCAGCTTAGGCGGGTTTATCCACTTC	CASSLGGFIHF
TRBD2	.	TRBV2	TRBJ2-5	TGTGCCAGCAACGAGCTTCTAGCGGGAGGTGAGACCCAGTACTTC	CASNELLAGGETQYF
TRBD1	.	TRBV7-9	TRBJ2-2	TGTGCCAGCAGCTTGGGACAGGGATCCGGGGAGCTGTTTTTT	CASSLGQGSGELFF
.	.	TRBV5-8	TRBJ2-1	TGTGCCAGCAGCGCGGGACTCCCCTCAATTGAGCAGTTCTTC	CASSAGLPSIEQFF
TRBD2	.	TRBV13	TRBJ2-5	TGTGCCAGCAGCGCGCCCTCCATTTGGCGGGAGGGATATCCCCTCGAGACCCAGTACTTC	CASSAPSIWREGYPLETQYF
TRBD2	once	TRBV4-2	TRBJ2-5	TGTGCCAGCAGCCAAGAAAGGCTAGCGGGAGGAGAGACCCAGTACTTC	CASSQERLAGGETQYF
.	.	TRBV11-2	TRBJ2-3	TGTGCCAGCAGCTTTCACAAAACTGGACTCCCCACAGATACGCAGTATTTT	CASSFHKTGLPTDTQYF
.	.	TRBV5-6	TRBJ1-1	TGTGCCAGCAGCTTTGCATTTTTGGCGAACACTGAAGCTTTCTTT	CASSFAFLANTEAFF
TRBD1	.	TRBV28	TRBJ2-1	TGTGCCAGCAGTCCGCGACAGGGTGTAACCTACAATGAGCAGTTCTTC	CASSPRQGVTYNEQFF
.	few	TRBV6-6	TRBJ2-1	TGTGCCAGCAGTCGTCCCTACAATGAGCAGTTCTTC	CASSRPYNEQFF
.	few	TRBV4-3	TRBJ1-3	TGCGCCAGCAGCCAGGGAGGCGGAGGAAACACCATATATTTT	CASSQGGGGNTIYF
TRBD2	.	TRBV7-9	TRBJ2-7	TGTGCCAGCAGCTTAGCGGGAGGGGTGGGTTCCTACGAGCAGTACTTC	CASSLAGGVGSYEQYF
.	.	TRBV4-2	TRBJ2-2	TGTGCCAGCAGCCAATTCCTAACCGGGGAGCTGTTTTTT	CASSQFLTGELFF
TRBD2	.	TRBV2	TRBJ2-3	TGTGCCAGCAGTGAACTCCTAGCGGGAGGCCCCACAGATACGCAGTATTTT	CASSELLAGGPTDTQYF
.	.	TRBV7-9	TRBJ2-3	TGTGCCAGCAGCCTTAGCACAGATACGCAGTATTTT	CASSLSTDTQYF
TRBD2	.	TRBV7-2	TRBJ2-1	TGTGCCAGCACCTCAAGGAGGACTAGCGGCTACAATGAGCAGTTCTTC	CASTSRRTSGYNEQFF
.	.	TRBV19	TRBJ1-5	TGTGCCAGTAGTATCCTACAGGTCCTCAATCAGCCCCAGCATTTT	CASSILQVLNQPQHF
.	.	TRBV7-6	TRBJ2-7	TGTGCCAGCAGCTTAGGGGAAACAGGCTACGAGCAGTACTTC	CASSLGETGYEQYF
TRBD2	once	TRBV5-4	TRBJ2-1	TGTGCCAGCAGCTTAAACCGCGGGAGTTTGAATGAGCAGTTCTTC	CASSLNRGSLNEQFF
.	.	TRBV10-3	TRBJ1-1	TGTGCCATCAGTGAGACGGGTGATCCTGAAGCTTTCTTT	CAISETGDPEAFF
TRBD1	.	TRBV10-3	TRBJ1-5	TGTGCCATCGACAGGGGTGACGTGTGCAATCAGCCCCAGCATTTT	CAIDRGDVCNQPQHF
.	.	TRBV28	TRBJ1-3	TGTGCCAGCAGCCCCCAGGTGATGGTGACTGGAAACACCATATATTTT	CASSPQVMVTGNTIYF
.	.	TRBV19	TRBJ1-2	TGTGCCAGTTCGACAGTTCTAATCTATGGCTACACCTTC	CASSTVLIYGYTF
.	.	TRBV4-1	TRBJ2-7	TGCGCCAGCAGCCAGTATGGTGGCAGGGCCGGCGAGCAGTACTTC	CASSQYGGRAGEQYF